The 16 T cell receptor beta chains listed next were all sequenced from one sample in a study of OX40 agonist ivuxolimab in advanced cancers. The table came from immunoSEQ multiplex PCR; TCRdb's copy has only in-frame clones and leaves some out. Found here are around 80,000 clones, roughly 84% of them singletons; the top ten hold 0.32%. The specimen was CD4+ or CD8+ T cells sorted from blood, collected in a trial of the OX40 agonist ivuxolimab. These receptors all come from an adult with an advanced solid tumor such as melanoma, head and neck, liver or kidney cancer.

The chain is built from TRBV15 and TRBJ2-2; D ambiguous. Germline CDR1 is LNHNV and CDR2 is YYDKDF (reference sequence). The CDR3 runs to 14 residues. V shed 3 bases and J shed 0 bases, with 5 bases lying between them. CDR3 in amino acids: CATSSGANTGELFF. CDR3 in DNA: TGTGCCACCAGCAGTGGCGCGAACACCGGGGAGCTGTTTTTT.

The gene calls are TRBV7-6 and TRBJ2-7; the D is unclear. The CDR3 has 12 residues. V dropped 1 base and J dropped 7 bases, with 8 bases sitting between them. Per the germline V gene, CDR1 is SGHVS and CDR2 is FNYEAQ. CDR3 in DNA: TGTGCCAGCAGCTTAGGTCCAGGAGAGCAGTACTTC. Translated: CASSLGPGEQYF.

The chain joins TRBV11-2 to TRBJ2-3; D not certain. Trimming cost V 1 base and J 2 bases, with 10 bases left between them. Germline V gives CDR1 SGHAT, CDR2 FQNNGV. The CDR3 is 15 residues long. The CDR3 here is CASSLAALNTDTQYF. The CDR3 DNA reads TGTGCCAGCAGCTTAGCAGCCCTCAACACAGATACGCAGTATTTT. Full variable domain (remainder filled in from reference TRBV11-2 and TRBJ2-3): EAGVAQSPRYKIIEKRQSVAFWCNPISGHATLYWYQQILGQGPKLLIQFQNNGVVDDSQLPKDRFSAERLKGVDSTLKIQPAKLEDSAVYLCASSLAALNTDTQYFGPGTRLTVL.

In DNA form, the CDR3 reads TGTGCCAGCAGTGACAGGGCTCGATATGGCTACACCTTC. This encodes CASSDRARYGYTF. This chain links TRBV2 with TRBJ1-2; D may be TRBD1 (5 bases). CDR1 and CDR2 (germline): SNHLY, FYNNEI. CDR3 length: 13 amino acids. V was pared by 3 bases and J by 5 bases, with 10 bases between.

The chain recombines TRBV4-2 with TRBJ1-2; perhaps TRBD1 as D (6 bases). The germline V gene has CDR1 LGHNA and CDR2 YNFKEQ. The CDR3 is 15 residues long. The ends were cut back, 6 bases at V and 4 bases at J, with 18 bases in the middle. In DNA form, the CDR3 reads TGTGCCAGCAGGACTACAGGGTTCGCTGGCTATGGCTACACCTTC. It specifies CASRTTGFAGYGYTF.

This chain uses TRBV10-2 with TRBJ2-2, with no clear D. Trimming shortened V by 7 bases and J by 1 base, and 7 bases separated the two germline ends. CDR1 and CDR2 (germline): WSHSY, SAAADI. This CDR3 is 13 amino acids long. The CDR3: CASNTRNTGELFF. In DNA, the CDR3 is TGCGCCAGCAACACTCGGAACACCGGGGAGCTGTTTTTT.

This clone was detected once. The rearrangement links TRBV21-1 to TRBJ2-1; TRBD1 is the table's D call and was not checked against the DNA. TRBV21-1 counts as a pseudogene. The CDR3 consists of 16 residues. CDR3 loop: CASSPGAGRCYNEQFF. The DNA of the CDR3 is TGTGCCAGCAGCCCAGGGGCGGGCCGGTGTTACAATGAGCAGTTCTTC.

The chain has TRBV21-1 and TRBJ2-7. TRBV21-1 is a known pseudogene. The CDR3 has 17 amino acids. This CDR3 reads CASTPALRSEGQYEQYF. CDR3 bases: TGTGCCAGCACCCCGGCCCTCAGGAGTGAAGGGCAATACGAGCAGTACTTC.

The gene calls are TRBV18 and TRBJ1-2, with 9 bases lining up with TRBD1. Germline V gene data show CDR1 as KGHSH and CDR2 as LQKENI. Unmatched junction bases numbered 9, after V lost 3 bases and J lost 4 bases. This CDR3 region has 16 residues. The CDR3 sequence: CASSPGTGSLGYGYTF. CDR3 nucleotides: TGTGCCAGCTCACCGGGGACAGGGAGTCTCGGCTATGGCTACACCTTC.

J is TRBJ2-2 and V is TRBV5-4; 7 nucleotides line up with TRBD1. The CDR3 is made up of 15 amino acids. V dropped 1 base and J dropped 5; count of bases not matched to a gene: 5. Looked up from germline, CDR1 is SGHNT and CDR2 is YYREEE (reference sequence). The CDR3 protein is CASSLLDRDTGELFF. The CDR3 nucleotides read TGTGCCAGCAGCTTGTTAGACAGGGATACCGGGGAGCTGTTTTTT.

CDR3 amino acids: CASSYSTPGSGNTIYF. For the CDR3, the DNA is TGTGCCAGCAGTTACTCGACCCCAGGGTCTGGAAACACCATATATTTT. The chain is built from TRBV6-6 and TRBJ1-3, with D perhaps matching TRBD1 (5 bases). Germline assignment: CDR1 MNHNY and CDR2 SVGAGI (reference sequence). The CDR3 runs to 16 residues. The V end was cut by 0 bases, the J end by 1 base, with 10 bases between.

The DNA for the CDR3 is TGTGCCATCACTCCAACTGGAAACACCATATATTTT. Translated, it gives CAITPTGNTIYF. J is TRBJ1-3 and V is TRBV10-3; no clear D gene. Looked up from germline, CDR1 is ENHRY and CDR2 is SYGVKD. V lost 7 bases to trimming and J lost 2 bases, with 6 bases between them. The CDR3 sequence is 12 residues long.

The chain recombines TRBV19 with TRBJ2-2, with 9 positions matching TRBD1. V shed 6 bases and J 4 bases; nucleotides not matched to a gene: 15. Germline V lookup: CDR1 LNHDA, CDR2 SQIVND (reference sequence). This CDR3 has 18 amino acids. Here the CDR3 reads CASRNIPTGGAGTGELFF. The CDR3 DNA reads TGTGCCAGTAGAAACATTCCTACAGGGGGCGCGGGCACCGGGGAGCTGTTTTTT.

J is TRBJ2-5 and V is TRBV4-2, with D perhaps assigned TRBD1 or TRBD2 (5 bases each). The germline CDR1 and CDR2 sequences are LGHNA and YNFKEQ. Trimming removed 0 bases at V and 6 bases at J, with 20 bases between. The CDR3 runs 17 residues. The CDR3 is CASSQETGPRVGKTQYF. For the CDR3, the DNA is TGTGCCAGCAGCCAAGAGACGGGACCGAGGGTTGGGAAGACCCAGTACTTC.

CDR3 region: CASSSTSGGYGELFF. The DNA of the CDR3 is TGTGCCAGCAGCTCGACCTCCGGGGGTTACGGGGAGCTGTTTTTT. The chain is built from TRBV11-2 and TRBJ2-2, with a tentative D call TRBD2 (6 bases). The CDR3 totals 15 residues. V dropped 4 bases and J dropped 7 bases, with 16 bases sitting between them. The V gene's germline CDR1 is SGHAT and CDR2 FQNNGV.

The chain has TRBV7-6 and TRBJ2-1; D is unclear. Germline V gene data show CDR1 as SGHVS and CDR2 as FNYEAQ. There are 15 residues in the CDR3. The ends were cut back, 4 bases at V and 0 bases at J, with 10 bases in the middle. CDR3 residues: CASSSYLSSYNEQFF. CDR3 sequence (DNA): TGTGCCAGCAGCTCCTATTTAAGCTCCTACAATGAGCAGTTCTTC.